These T cell receptor beta chains were read from a single sample in a study of T cell responses to AZD1222 COVID-19 vaccine. Clones were read by immunoSEQ multiplex PCR, and TCRdb kept only the in-frame ones, dropping some. The data show some 80,000 clones, around 89% seen once. The sequenced sample was peripheral blood, obtained on day 0 of AZD1222 vaccination. The source is an adult in good health. CDR3s include the opening cysteine and the closing phenylalanine or tryptophan. The D gene is left open where the match is weak. Size values are once, few and many counts, or a class for expanded clones, and some rows have none.

cdr3_length: 11; d_call: .; clone_size: .; v_call: TRBV20-1; j_call: TRBJ1-4; cdr3_nt: TGCAGTGCATACCGACTGGCAGGACTGTTTTTT; cdr3_aa: CSAYRLAGLFF
cdr3_length: 16; d_call: TRBD2; clone_size: .; v_call: TRBV28; j_call: TRBJ2-7; cdr3_nt: TGTGCCAGCAATAAACCTAGCGGGGGGGCTGTTTACGAGCAGTACTTC; cdr3_aa: CASNKPSGGAVYEQYF
cdr3_length: 12; d_call: .; clone_size: .; v_call: TRBV7-9; j_call: TRBJ1-2; cdr3_nt: TGTGCCAGCGGGCAGGTTAACTATGGCTACACCTTC; cdr3_aa: CASGQVNYGYTF
cdr3_length: 13; d_call: .; clone_size: .; v_call: TRBV19; j_call: TRBJ2-7; cdr3_nt: TGTGCCAGTAGTATATCAGAGTCCTACGAGCAGTACTTC; cdr3_aa: CASSISESYEQYF
cdr3_length: 16; d_call: TRBD1; clone_size: .; v_call: TRBV27; j_call: TRBJ1-6; cdr3_nt: TGTGCCAGCAGTTTATCGTGGACGGGACAGAATTCACCCCTCCACTTT; cdr3_aa: CASSLSWTGQNSPLHF
cdr3_length: 13; d_call: .; clone_size: .; v_call: TRBV7-8; j_call: TRBJ2-7; cdr3_nt: TGTGCCAGCAGCTTGGACAGTCCTGGCGAGCAGTACTTC; cdr3_aa: CASSLDSPGEQYF
cdr3_length: 15; d_call: .; clone_size: few; v_call: TRBV5-4; j_call: TRBJ1-3; cdr3_nt: TGTGCCAGCAGCACCGGGACACTCTCTGGAAACACCATATATTTT; cdr3_aa: CASSTGTLSGNTIYF
cdr3_length: 17; d_call: .; clone_size: .; v_call: TRBV5-1; j_call: TRBJ2-3; cdr3_nt: TGCGCCAGCAGCTTGGGGGCAGGGACGGCCGTCACAGATACGCAGTATTTT; cdr3_aa: CASSLGAGTAVTDTQYF
cdr3_length: 14; d_call: .; clone_size: .; v_call: TRBV7-3; j_call: TRBJ1-5; cdr3_nt: TGTGCCAGCAGCTTATGTTGGGGGTTTCAGCCCCAGCATTTT; cdr3_aa: CASSLCWGFQPQHF
cdr3_length: 15; d_call: TRBD1; clone_size: .; v_call: TRBV6-5; j_call: TRBJ2-1; cdr3_nt: TGTGCCAGCAGTTACAGGGGGCTCTCCTACAATGAGCAGTTCTTC; cdr3_aa: CASSYRGLSYNEQFF
cdr3_length: 11; d_call: .; clone_size: .; v_call: TRBV29-1; j_call: TRBJ1-1; cdr3_nt: TGCAGCGCGAACCTGAACACTGAAGCTTTCTTT; cdr3_aa: CSANLNTEAFF
cdr3_length: 13; d_call: .; clone_size: .; v_call: TRBV27; j_call: TRBJ1-2; cdr3_nt: TGTGCCAGCAGCTCGGGTAGAGCCTATGGCTACACCTTC; cdr3_aa: CASSSGRAYGYTF
cdr3_length: 13; d_call: .; clone_size: .; v_call: TRBV28; j_call: TRBJ1-2; cdr3_nt: TGTGCCAGCAGTATAGGAGATATCTATGGCTACACCTTC; cdr3_aa: CASSIGDIYGYTF
cdr3_length: 15; d_call: .; clone_size: .; v_call: TRBV18; j_call: TRBJ1-2; cdr3_nt: TGTGCCAGCTCACTTCTGGGACAAGGGGACTATGGCTACACCTTC; cdr3_aa: CASSLLGQGDYGYTF
cdr3_length: 15; d_call: .; clone_size: .; v_call: TRBV6-1; j_call: TRBJ1-5; cdr3_nt: TGTGCCAGCAGTGATGAGAGACAGATCAATCAGCCCCAGCATTTT; cdr3_aa: CASSDERQINQPQHF
cdr3_length: 16; d_call: .; clone_size: .; v_call: TRBV27; j_call: TRBJ2-1; cdr3_nt: TGTGCCAGCAGTTCAACCGGGACCCGATCCTACAATGAGCAGTTCTTC; cdr3_aa: CASSSTGTRSYNEQFF